Presented here are 13 T cell receptor beta chains from one specimen sequenced in a study of shared clonotypes between healthy human individuals. Repertoires were generated with immunoSEQ multiplex PCR, while TCRdb's copy carries only in-frame clones and drops some. The sample holds 470,000 or so clones; more than 65% are singletons and the top ten take roughly an eighth. The sample comprised PBMCs. Receptors originate from a woman aged 40 to 50 in good health. Some clones in this sample may be carry-over from other donors' samples.

The chain joins TRBV18 to TRBJ1-1, with 10 bases identical to TRBD1. Losses at the gene ends were 3 bases for V and 6 bases for J; bases not matched to a gene: 7. Germline assignment: CDR1 KGHSH and CDR2 LQKENI. The CDR3 has 15 amino acids. The CDR3 sequence is CASSPSGTGVAEAFF. The CDR3 DNA reads TGTGCCAGCTCACCGTCCGGGACAGGGGTCGCTGAAGCTTTCTTT.

CDR3: CASSLSEPTNEKLFF. CDR3 DNA sequence: TGTGCCAGCAGTTTATCGGAGCCTACTAATGAAAAACTGTTTTTT. The chain couples TRBV27 to TRBJ1-4; D is unresolved. Germline CDR1 MNHEY, CDR2 SMNVEV (reference sequence). The CDR3 is 15 residues long. Deletions cut 0 bases from V and 2 bases from J, with 7 bases between.

The chain links TRBV15 to TRBJ2-3; possible D gene TRBD2, 6 bases. This CDR3 region has 17 residues. Germline V gene sequence: CDR1 LNHNV, CDR2 YYDKDF (reference sequence). V lost 0 bases to trimming and J lost 1 base, with 14 bases between them. CDR3 loop: CATSREGRTAGTDTQYF. The CDR3 DNA is TGTGCCACCAGCAGAGAGGGGAGGACTGCAGGCACAGATACGCAGTATTTT.

This chain joins TRBV27 and TRBJ2-7; D may be TRBD2 (7 bases). V was cut by 3 bases and J by 8 bases, with 11 bases left in between. Germline-derived CDR1 and CDR2 are MNHEY and SMNVEV (reference sequence). This CDR3 comprises 12 residues. The CDR3 DNA follows: TGTGCCAGCAGTTTCGGGGGGCTGAAGCAGTACTTC. Amino acid sequence: CASSFGGLKQYF.

V is TRBV7-2 and J is TRBJ2-2, with D possibly matching TRBD1 (5 bases). In germline, CDR1 is SGHTA, CDR2 FQGNSA. CDR3 length equals 14 residues. Trimming removed 8 bases from V and 1 base from J, with 11 bases in between. The CDR3 region is CASAFRGNTGELFF. The CDR3 bases are TGTGCCAGCGCGTTTAGGGGGAACACCGGGGAGCTGTTTTTT.

V usage is TRBV5-6 and J usage is TRBJ2-2; 11 positions agree with TRBD1. V lost 3 bases and J lost 5; bases outside the gene matches: 6. The CDR3 is 16 amino acids. Germline V gene data show CDR1 as SGHDT and CDR2 as YYEEEE. The CDR3 region has the DNA TGTGCCAGCAGCTCACCGGGACAGGGGGTTACCGGGGAGCTGTTTTTT. Translation: CASSSPGQGVTGELFF. Together with reference TRBV5-6 and TRBJ2-2, the CDR3 gives the full variable domain: DAGVTQSPTHLIKTRGQQVTLRCSPKSGHDTVSWYQQALGQGPQFIFQYYEEEERQRGNFPDRFSGHQFPNYSSELNVNALLLGDSALYLCASSSPGQGVTGELFFGEGSRLTVL.

V is TRBV18 and J is TRBJ2-1, with 7 positions matching TRBD1. Germline V gives CDR1 KGHSH, CDR2 LQKENI. The CDR3 has 17 residues. With 4 bases clipped from V and 0 bases from J, the junction kept 9 bases outside the gene matches. CDR3 region: CASSHATGPSSYNEQFF. The CDR3 region has the DNA TGTGCCAGCTCACACGCGACAGGGCCAAGCTCCTACAATGAGCAGTTCTTC. The full variable domain, with the rest looked up from reference TRBV18 and TRBJ2-1, is NAGVMQNPRHLVRRRGQEARLRCSPMKGHSHVYWYRQLPEEGLKFMVYLQKENIIDESGMPKERFSAEFPKEGPSILRIQQVVRGDSAAYFCASSHATGPSSYNEQFFGPGTRLTVL.

This sequence joins TRBV6-5 and TRBJ1-2, with 9 bases identical to TRBD1. CDR3 length: 14 amino acids. J gave up 2 bases and V 5 bases, and 3 bases lay outside the gene matches. From germline, CDR1 is MNHEY and CDR2 SVGAGI. In DNA, the CDR3 is TGTGCCAGCAGTCGGGGACAGGGAAACTATGGCTACACCTTC. The encoded protein is CASSRGQGNYGYTF.

A remark on this clone: One junction end disagrees with the germline gene, perhaps due to a read error. The chain employs TRBV28 and TRBJ2-3, with D perhaps matching TRBD1 (5 bases). In germline, CDR1 is MDHEN, CDR2 SYDVKM. CDR3 length equals 15 residues. This chain's CDR3 is CASSHDGHSTDTQYF. The CDR3 nucleotides read TGTGCCAGCAGCCACGACGGACATAGCACGGATACGCAGTATTTT.

The chain employs TRBV9 and TRBJ2-3; the D is unclear. The CDR3 runs to 13 residues. Germline V gene data show CDR1 as SGDLS and CDR2 as YYNGEE. Trimming cost V 2 bases and J 3 bases, with 7 bases left between them. The CDR3: CASSVRITDTQYF. CDR3 DNA sequence: TGTGCCAGCAGCGTTAGGATAACAGATACGCAGTATTTT. The entire variable domain, with the rest obtained from reference TRBV9 and TRBJ2-3, is as follows: DSGVTQTPKHLITATGQRVTLRCSPRSGDLSVYWYQQSLDQGLQFLIQYYNGEERAKGNILERFSAQQFPDLHSELNLSSLELGDSALYFCASSVRITDTQYFGPGTRLTVL.

Comment on this clone: Given a far larger clone just one base away, this is likely a sequencing read error. The V gene is TRBV5-6, the J gene TRBJ2-5; the D gene is possibly TRBD2 (7 bases). The germline V gene has CDR1 SGHDT and CDR2 YYEEEE. The V gene lost 4 bases and the J gene lost 1 base, with 8 bases spanning the gap. The length of the CDR3 is 13 residues. CDR3 nucleotides: TGTGCCAGCAGCGCGGGGGCCCAAGAGACCCAGTACTTC. Translating gives CASSAGAQETQYF.

With regard to this clone: A far larger clone is one base from this, pointing to a likely read error. This chain connects TRBV4-1 to TRBJ1-5; D uncertain. V lost 4 bases, J lost 5 bases, and 9 bases lay in between. Germline V gene lookup returns CDR1 MGHRA and CDR2 YSYEKL. The CDR3 contains 13 residues. The CDR3 DNA reads as TGCGCCAGCAGCCCCATGGAGGATCAGCCCCAGCATTTT. Its translation is CASSPMEDQPQHF.

The CDR3 loop reads CASSPTGLAKNIQYF. As DNA, the CDR3 is TGTGCCAGCAGTCCGACAGGGCTAGCCAAAAACATTCAGTACTTC. This chain joins TRBV28 and TRBJ2-4, with 7 bases identical to TRBD1. With 5 bases clipped from V and 0 bases from J, the junction kept 4 bases outside the gene matches. This CDR3 region has 15 residues. Germline values: CDR1 MDHEN, CDR2 SYDVKM.